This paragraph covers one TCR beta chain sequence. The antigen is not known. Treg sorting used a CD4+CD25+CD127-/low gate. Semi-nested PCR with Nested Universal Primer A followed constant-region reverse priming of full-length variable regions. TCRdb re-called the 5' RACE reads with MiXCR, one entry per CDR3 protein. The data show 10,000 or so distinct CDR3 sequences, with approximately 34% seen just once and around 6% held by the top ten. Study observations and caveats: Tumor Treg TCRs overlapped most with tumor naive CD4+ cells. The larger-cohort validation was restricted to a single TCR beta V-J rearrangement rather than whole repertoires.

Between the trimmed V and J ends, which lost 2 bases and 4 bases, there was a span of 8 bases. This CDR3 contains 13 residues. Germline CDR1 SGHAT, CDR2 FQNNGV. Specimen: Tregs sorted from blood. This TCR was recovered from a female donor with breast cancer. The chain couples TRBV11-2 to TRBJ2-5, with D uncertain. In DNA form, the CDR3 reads TGTGCCAGCAGCTTATCAGTCCGAGAGACCCAGTACTTC. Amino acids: CASSLSVRETQYF. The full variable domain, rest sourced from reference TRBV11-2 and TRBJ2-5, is EAGVAQSPRYKIIEKRQSVAFWCNPISGHATLYWYQQILGQGPKLLIQFQNNGVVDDSQLPKDRFSAERLKGVDSTLKIQPAKLEDSAVYLCASSLSVRETQYFGPGTRLLVL.